These 18 T cell receptor beta chains share one sample of origin, sequenced in a study of T cell changes during pregnancy in multiple sclerosis. The assay was immunoSEQ multiplex PCR, and TCRdb's table has in-frame clones only and misses some. The data hold 30,000 to 35,000 clones, with 85% to 90% observed a single time. The sample here was CD8+ T cells from peripheral blood mononuclear cells, taken in the third trimester of pregnancy. The receptors were gathered from a female donor with multiple sclerosis, enrolled in a pregnancy study.

The V call is TRBV15, the J call TRBJ1-5, with TRBD1 matching over 8 bases. The J segment lost 2 bases and the V segment lost 0 bases, leaving 12 bases of the junction unmatched. This CDR3 has 19 residues. The V gene's germline CDR1 is LNHNV and CDR2 YYDKDF (reference sequence). CDR3 nucleotides: TGTGCCACCAGCAGAGATGCGCGTCAGGGGGCGGGTGGCAATCAGCCCCAGCATTTT. Protein sequence: CATSRDARQGAGGNQPQHF.

This clone was seen just once. The V call is TRBV2, the J call TRBJ1-2; 8 nucleotides agree with TRBD1. CDR3 length: 16 amino acids. Germline lookup yields CDR1 SNHLY and CDR2 FYNNEI. The trim removed 9 bases at V and 3 bases at J, leaving 15 bases unmatched. The CDR3 sequence is CARKRTGDRGDYGYTF. The DNA for the CDR3 is TGTGCCAGGAAACGCACGGGTGACAGGGGAGACTATGGCTACACCTTC. Based on the CDR3 plus reference TRBV2 and TRBJ1-2, the full variable domain is EPEVTQTPSHQVTQMGQEVILRCVPISNHLYFYWYRQILGQKVEFLVSFYNNEISEKSEIFDDQFSVERPDGSNFTLKIRSTKLEDSAMYFCARKRTGDRGDYGYTFGSGTRLTVV.

The chain joins TRBV23-1 to TRBJ1-2, with 8 bases that match TRBD1. TRBV23-1 is recorded as an ORF, its role being uncertain. The V and J ends lost 0 bases and 3 bases, in that order; junction bases with no gene match: 6. This CDR3 contains 16 residues. CDR3: CASSQSTPGQDYGYTF. The CDR3 DNA reads TGCGCCAGCAGTCAATCGACTCCGGGACAGGACTATGGCTACACCTTC.

The rearrangement links TRBV10-3 to TRBJ2-7; D perhaps matches TRBD2 (5 bases). Per germline, CDR1 ENHRY and CDR2 SYGVKD. V dropped 6 bases and J dropped 6 bases, with 12 bases sitting between them. The CDR3 consists of 12 residues. CDR3 in amino acids: CAIRDSHSEQYF. DNA of the CDR3: TGTGCCATCAGGGACTCCCATAGCGAGCAGTACTTC.

The genes are TRBV27 and TRBJ2-7; 10 positions agree with TRBD1. The CDR3 loop spans 15 amino acids. Germline assignment: CDR1 MNHEY and CDR2 SMNVEV (reference sequence). Losses at the gene ends were 5 bases for V and 5 bases for J; bases not matched to a gene: 9. The CDR3 is CASSATWDRGHEQYF. The CDR3 DNA follows: TGTGCCAGCAGTGCGACCTGGGACAGGGGCCACGAGCAGTACTTC.

By share of the sample, this clone is medium-sized. The V and J genes are TRBV6-4 and TRBJ2-3; 11 bases line up with TRBD2. V shed 3 bases and J 4 bases; nucleotides not matched to a gene: 3. The CDR3 has 15 residues. Looked up from germline, CDR1 is MRHNA and CDR2 is SNTAGT. The chain's CDR3 is CASSEVAGGPDTQYF. DNA for the CDR3: TGTGCCAGCAGTGAAGTAGCGGGGGGGCCAGATACGCAGTATTTT.

This clone was detected once. The rearrangement joins TRBV21-1 to TRBJ2-2; the tabulated D call, TRBD2, remains unverified against the DNA. TRBV21-1 counts as a pseudogene. This CDR3 is 16 amino acids long. The CDR3 protein is CASSKPVAGRTGELFF. CDR3 in DNA: TGTGCCAGCAGCAAACCGGTAGCGGGGAGGACCGGGGAGCTGTTTTTT.

V usage is TRBV12-5 and J usage is TRBJ1-2; TRBD1 agrees at 7 bases. The germline V gene has CDR1 LGHNT and CDR2 FRNRAP. V was pared by 5 bases and J by 1 base, with 7 bases of the junction left unmatched. The CDR3 runs to 15 residues. This chain's CDR3 is CASGGPGGGNYGYTF. The CDR3 nucleotides are TGTGCTAGTGGTGGACCAGGGGGTGGTAACTATGGCTACACCTTC.

This clone was seen only once. This chain joins TRBV29-1 and TRBJ1-5; tentative D call: TRBD1 (6 bases). The CDR3 consists of 12 residues. Germline CDR1 and CDR2: SQVTM and ANQGSEA. The V end was cut by 7 bases, the J end by 5 bases, with 12 bases between. DNA for the CDR3: TGCAGCGCCGGAGGGGGGGATCAGCCCCAGCATTTT. Its translation: CSAGGGDQPQHF.

DNA of the CDR3: TGTGCCATCAGGCAGGGGAACAATTACTATGGCTACACCTTC. Amino acids: CAIRQGNNYYGYTF. V gene TRBV10-3 combines with J gene TRBJ1-2; possible D gene TRBD1, 6 bases. CDR1 and CDR2 from the germline V gene are ENHRY and SYGVKD. The CDR3 totals 14 residues. With 6 bases removed from V and 3 bases from J, the gap between germline ends came to 14 bases.

This clone has only a few counts. The CDR3 here is CASRGSQGRPEAFF. The CDR3 DNA reads TGTGCCAGCAGGGGGTCACAGGGGAGGCCTGAAGCTTTCTTT. The J gene is TRBJ1-1, the V gene TRBV2; TRBD1 matches 7 bases. V lost 6 bases and J lost 6; bases outside the gene matches: 10. The CDR3 consists of 14 residues. The germline gives CDR1 SNHLY, CDR2 FYNNEI.

The chain recombines TRBV7-8 with TRBJ2-7, with D possibly TRBD2 on 7 matching bases. The CDR3 runs 16 residues. CDR1 and CDR2 from the germline V gene are SGHVS and FQNEAQ. Between the trimmed V and J ends, which lost 4 bases and 4 bases, there was a span of 20 bases. This chain's CDR3 is CASSSPGSGGGYEQYF. The CDR3 DNA reads TGTGCCAGCAGCTCACCAGGCTCGGGGGGCGGTTACGAGCAGTACTTC.

This clone was detected only once. This chain joins TRBV6-1 and TRBJ1-2; 7 bases match TRBD1. Germline CDR1 is MNHNS and CDR2 is SASEGT. This CDR3 region has 15 residues. V lost 0 bases, J lost 8 bases, and 9 bases stayed unmatched. The CDR3 region has the DNA TGTGCCAGCAGTGAAGCACGGGACAGCCTCTGGGGCTACACCTTC. It specifies CASSEARDSLWGYTF.

The chain joins TRBV11-1 to TRBJ2-1; D possibly corresponds to TRBD2 (5 bases). This CDR3 region has 14 residues. Trimming took 5 bases from V and 6 from J, leaving 14 bases between them. CDR1 is SGHAT, CDR2 FQDESV, per germline (reference sequence). The CDR3 sequence is CASSPAQLANEQFF. DNA of the CDR3: TGTGCCAGCAGCCCAGCCCAGCTAGCCAATGAGCAGTTCTTC.

The chain couples TRBV27 to TRBJ1-2; D is possibly TRBD1 (6 bases). V was cut by 3 bases and J by 7 bases, with 12 bases left in between. Germline CDR1 reads MNHEY; CDR2 reads SMNVEV (reference sequence). This CDR3 is built from 13 residues. The CDR3 region has the DNA TGTGCCAGCAGTTTCACAGGGACCGGTGGCTACACCTTC. Its protein is CASSFTGTGGYTF.

By its share, this clone is medium-sized. The rearrangement links TRBV9 to TRBJ2-5; a weak D match, TRBD2 (5 bases). V was cut by 4 bases and J by 5 bases, with 18 bases left in between. CDR1 is SGDLS and CDR2 is YYNGEE in the germline V gene. The CDR3 spans 15 residues. This chain's CDR3 is CASSPSGGRGETQYF. CDR3 nucleotides: TGTGCCAGCAGCCCGTCCGGTGGACGCGGGGAGACCCAGTACTTC. The variable domain in full, with the rest retrieved from reference TRBV9 and TRBJ2-5, is DSGVTQTPKHLITATGQRVTLRCSPRSGDLSVYWYQQSLDQGLQFLIQYYNGEERAKGNILERFSAQQFPDLHSELNLSSLELGDSALYFCASSPSGGRGETQYFGPGTRLLVL.

V usage is TRBV29-1 and J usage is TRBJ2-7; maybe TRBD1 (5 bases). The CDR3 covers 13 residues. Per the germline V gene, CDR1 is SQVTM and CDR2 is ANQGSEA. Trimming cost V 2 bases and J 0 bases, with 8 bases left between them. In DNA, the CDR3 is TGCAGCGTTGAAAGAGACAGCTCCTACGAGCAGTACTTC. Its translation: CSVERDSSYEQYF.

This clone was seen more than once but under ten times. The rearrangement joins TRBV7-6 to TRBJ2-7, with 10 bases fitting TRBD1. V was clipped by 4 bases and J by 2 bases; unmatched bases: 2. The CDR3 spans 14 residues. CDR1 and CDR2 (germline): SGHVS, FNYEAQ. Written as DNA, the CDR3 is TGTGCCAGCAGCTCCGGGACAGGGGCCTACGAGCAGTACTTC. Protein sequence: CASSSGTGAYEQYF.